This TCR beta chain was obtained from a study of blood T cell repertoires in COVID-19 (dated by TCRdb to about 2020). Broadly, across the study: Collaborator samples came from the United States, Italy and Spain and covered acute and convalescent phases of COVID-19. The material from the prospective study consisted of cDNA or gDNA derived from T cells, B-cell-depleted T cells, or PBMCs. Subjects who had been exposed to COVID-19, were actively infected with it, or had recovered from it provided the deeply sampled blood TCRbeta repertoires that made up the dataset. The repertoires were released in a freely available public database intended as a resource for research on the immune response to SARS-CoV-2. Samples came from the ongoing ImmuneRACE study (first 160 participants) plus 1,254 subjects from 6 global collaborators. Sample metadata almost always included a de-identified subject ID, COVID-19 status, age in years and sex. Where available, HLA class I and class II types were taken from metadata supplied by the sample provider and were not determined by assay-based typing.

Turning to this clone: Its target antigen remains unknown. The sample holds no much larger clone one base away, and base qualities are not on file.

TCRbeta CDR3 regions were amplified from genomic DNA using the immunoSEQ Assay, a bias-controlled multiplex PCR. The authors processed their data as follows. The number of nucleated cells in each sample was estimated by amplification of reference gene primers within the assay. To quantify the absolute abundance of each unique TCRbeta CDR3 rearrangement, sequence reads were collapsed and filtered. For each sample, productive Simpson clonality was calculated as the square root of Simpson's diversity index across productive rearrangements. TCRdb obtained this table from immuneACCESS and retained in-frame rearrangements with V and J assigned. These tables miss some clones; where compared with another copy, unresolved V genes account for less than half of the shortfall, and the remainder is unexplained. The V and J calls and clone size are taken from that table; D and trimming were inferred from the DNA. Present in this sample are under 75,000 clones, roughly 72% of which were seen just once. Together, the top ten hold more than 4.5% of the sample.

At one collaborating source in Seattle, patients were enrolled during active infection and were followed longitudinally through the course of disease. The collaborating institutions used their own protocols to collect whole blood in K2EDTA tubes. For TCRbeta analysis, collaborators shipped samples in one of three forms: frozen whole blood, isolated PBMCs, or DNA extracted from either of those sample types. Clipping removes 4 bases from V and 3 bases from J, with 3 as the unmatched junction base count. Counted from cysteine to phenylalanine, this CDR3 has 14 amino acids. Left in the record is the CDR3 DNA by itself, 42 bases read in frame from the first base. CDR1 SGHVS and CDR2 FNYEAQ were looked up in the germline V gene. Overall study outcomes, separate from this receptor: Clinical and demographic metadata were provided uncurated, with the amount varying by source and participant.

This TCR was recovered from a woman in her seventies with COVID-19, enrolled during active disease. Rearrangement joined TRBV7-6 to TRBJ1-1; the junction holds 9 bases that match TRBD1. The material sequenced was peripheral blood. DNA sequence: TGTGCCAGCAGCTCGGGACAGGGACACACTGAAGCTTTCTTT. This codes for CASSSGQGHTEAFF.